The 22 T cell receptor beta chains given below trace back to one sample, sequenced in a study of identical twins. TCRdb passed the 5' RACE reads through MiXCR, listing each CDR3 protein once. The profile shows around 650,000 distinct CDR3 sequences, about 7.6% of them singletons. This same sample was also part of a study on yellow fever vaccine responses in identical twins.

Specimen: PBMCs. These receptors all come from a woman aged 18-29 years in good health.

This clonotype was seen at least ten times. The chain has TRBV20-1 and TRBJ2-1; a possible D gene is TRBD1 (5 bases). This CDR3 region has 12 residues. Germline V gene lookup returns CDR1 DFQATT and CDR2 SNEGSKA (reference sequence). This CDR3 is CRAQGPFNEQFF. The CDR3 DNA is TGCAGAGCGCAGGGCCCATTCAATGAGCAGTTCTTC.

The CDR3 bases are TGCAGTGCTCGAGGACAGGGAGACTATGGCTACACCTTC. It yields the protein CSARGQGDYGYTF. The rearrangement uses TRBV20-1 and TRBJ1-2; TRBD1 matches 8 bases. From germline, CDR1 is DFQATT and CDR2 SNEGSKA (reference sequence). Trimming cost V 5 bases and J 3 bases; bases outside gene matches: 5. This CDR3 comprises 13 residues.

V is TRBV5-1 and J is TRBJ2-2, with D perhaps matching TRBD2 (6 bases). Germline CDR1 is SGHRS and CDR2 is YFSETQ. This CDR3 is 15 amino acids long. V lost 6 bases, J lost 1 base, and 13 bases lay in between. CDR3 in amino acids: CASTPGLLNTGELFF. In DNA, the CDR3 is TGCGCCAGCACACCGGGACTCCTGAACACCGGGGAGCTGTTTTTT.

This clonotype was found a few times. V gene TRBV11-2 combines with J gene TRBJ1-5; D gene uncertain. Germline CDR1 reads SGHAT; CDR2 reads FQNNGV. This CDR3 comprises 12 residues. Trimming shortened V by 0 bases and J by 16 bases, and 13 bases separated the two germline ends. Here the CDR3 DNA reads TGTGCCAGCAGCTTAGACCAGCGGTTGATACATTTT. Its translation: CASSLDQRLIHF.

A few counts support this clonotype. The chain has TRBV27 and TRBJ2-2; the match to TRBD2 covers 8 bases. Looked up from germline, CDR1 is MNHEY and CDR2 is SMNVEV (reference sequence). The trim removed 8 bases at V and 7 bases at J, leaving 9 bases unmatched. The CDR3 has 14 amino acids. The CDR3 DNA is TGTGCCAGCGGCCGGGAAACTAGCGGCGGGGAGCTGTTTTTT. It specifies CASGRETSGGELFF.

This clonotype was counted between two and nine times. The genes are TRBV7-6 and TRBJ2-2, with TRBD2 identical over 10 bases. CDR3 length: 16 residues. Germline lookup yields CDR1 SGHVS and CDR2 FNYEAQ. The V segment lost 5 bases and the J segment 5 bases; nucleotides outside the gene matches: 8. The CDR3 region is CASSLSGGAITGELFF. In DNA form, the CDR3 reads TGTGCCAGCAGCCTAAGCGGGGGGGCGATTACCGGGGAGCTGTTTTTT.

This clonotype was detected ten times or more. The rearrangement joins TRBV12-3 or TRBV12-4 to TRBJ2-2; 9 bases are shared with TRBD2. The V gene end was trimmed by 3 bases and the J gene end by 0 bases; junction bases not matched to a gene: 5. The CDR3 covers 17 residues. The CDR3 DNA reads TGTGCCAGCAGTTTCCCTAGCGGGGTTCCGAACACCGGGGAGCTGTTTTTT. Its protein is CASSFPSGVPNTGELFF.

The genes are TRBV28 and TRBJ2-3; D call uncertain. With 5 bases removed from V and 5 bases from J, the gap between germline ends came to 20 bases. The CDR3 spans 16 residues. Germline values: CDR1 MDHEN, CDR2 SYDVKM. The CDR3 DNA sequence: TGTGCCAGCAGTCCTCCCCATCTTAGAGGAAGAGATACGCAGTATTTT. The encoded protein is CASSPPHLRGRDTQYF.

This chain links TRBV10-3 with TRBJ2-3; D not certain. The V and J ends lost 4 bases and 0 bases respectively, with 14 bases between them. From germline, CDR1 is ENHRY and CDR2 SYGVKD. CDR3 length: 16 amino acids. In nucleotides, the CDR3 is TGTGCCATCAGTGTTACCCTTACAAAGAGCACAGATACGCAGTATTTT. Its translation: CAISVTLTKSTDTQYF.

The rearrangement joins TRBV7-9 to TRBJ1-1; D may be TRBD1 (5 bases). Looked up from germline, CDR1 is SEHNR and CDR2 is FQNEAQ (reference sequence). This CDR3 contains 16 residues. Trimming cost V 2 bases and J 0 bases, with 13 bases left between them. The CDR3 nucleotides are TGTGCCAGCAGCTTATTTGGGGGAGGGATGAACACTGAAGCTTTCTTT. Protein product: CASSLFGGGMNTEAFF. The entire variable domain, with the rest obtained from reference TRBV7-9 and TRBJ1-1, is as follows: DTGVSQNPRHKITKRGQNVTFRCDPISEHNRLYWYRQTLGQGPEFLTYFQNEAQLEKSRLLSDRFSAERPKGSFSTLEIQRTEQGDSAMYLCASSLFGGGMNTEAFFGQGTRLTVV.

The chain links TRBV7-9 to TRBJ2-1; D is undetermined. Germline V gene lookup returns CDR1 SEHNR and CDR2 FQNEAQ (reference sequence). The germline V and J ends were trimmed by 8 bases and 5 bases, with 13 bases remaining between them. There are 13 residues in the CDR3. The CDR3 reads CASHPPWDNEQFF. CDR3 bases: TGTGCCAGCCACCCCCCTTGGGACAATGAGCAGTTCTTC.

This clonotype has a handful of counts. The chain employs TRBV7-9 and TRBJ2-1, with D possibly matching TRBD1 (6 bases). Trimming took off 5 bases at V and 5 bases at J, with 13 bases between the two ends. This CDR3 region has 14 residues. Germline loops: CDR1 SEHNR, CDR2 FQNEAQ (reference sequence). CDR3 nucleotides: TGTGCCAGCAGCCATGAACAGGGAAACAATGAGCAGTTCTTC. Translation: CASSHEQGNNEQFF.

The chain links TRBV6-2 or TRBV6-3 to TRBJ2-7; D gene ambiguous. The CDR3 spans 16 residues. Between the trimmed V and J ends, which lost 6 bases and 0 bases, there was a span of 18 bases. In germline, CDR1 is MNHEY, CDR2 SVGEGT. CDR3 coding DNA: TGTGCCAGCAGCCAGCCAGTAGTCGTTCACTCCTACGAGCAGTACGTC. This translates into CASSQPVVVHSYEQYV.

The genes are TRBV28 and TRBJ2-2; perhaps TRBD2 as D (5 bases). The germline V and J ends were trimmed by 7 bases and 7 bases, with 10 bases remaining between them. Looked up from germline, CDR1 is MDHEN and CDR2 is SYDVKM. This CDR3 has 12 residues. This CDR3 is CASTPGIGELFF. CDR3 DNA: TGTGCCAGCACCCCGGGAATCGGGGAGCTGTTTTTT.

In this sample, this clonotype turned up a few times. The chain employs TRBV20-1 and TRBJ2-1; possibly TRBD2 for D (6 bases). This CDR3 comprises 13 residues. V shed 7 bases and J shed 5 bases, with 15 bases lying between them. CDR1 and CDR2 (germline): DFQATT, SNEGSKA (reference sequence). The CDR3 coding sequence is TGCAGTGGAACGGGAGTTTCCGACAATGAGCAGTTCTTC. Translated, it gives CSGTGVSDNEQFF.

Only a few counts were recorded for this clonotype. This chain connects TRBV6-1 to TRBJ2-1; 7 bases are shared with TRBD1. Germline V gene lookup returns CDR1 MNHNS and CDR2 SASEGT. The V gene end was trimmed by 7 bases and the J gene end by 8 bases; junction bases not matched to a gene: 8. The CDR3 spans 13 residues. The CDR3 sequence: CASTRDSLDEQFF. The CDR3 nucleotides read TGTGCCAGCACCCGGGACAGCCTTGATGAGCAGTTCTTC.

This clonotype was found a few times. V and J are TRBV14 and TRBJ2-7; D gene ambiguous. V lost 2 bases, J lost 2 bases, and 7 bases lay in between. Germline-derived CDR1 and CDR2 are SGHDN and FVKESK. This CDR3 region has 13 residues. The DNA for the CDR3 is TGTGCCAGCAGCCAACTAGACCCCTACGAGCAGTACTTC. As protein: CASSQLDPYEQYF.

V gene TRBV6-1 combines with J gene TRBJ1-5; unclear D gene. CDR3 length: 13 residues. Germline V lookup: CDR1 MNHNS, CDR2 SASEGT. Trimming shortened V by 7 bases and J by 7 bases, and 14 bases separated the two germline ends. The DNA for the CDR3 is TGTGCCAGCAATATGGTAAGCGGCCAGCCCCAGCATTTT. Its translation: CASNMVSGQPQHF.

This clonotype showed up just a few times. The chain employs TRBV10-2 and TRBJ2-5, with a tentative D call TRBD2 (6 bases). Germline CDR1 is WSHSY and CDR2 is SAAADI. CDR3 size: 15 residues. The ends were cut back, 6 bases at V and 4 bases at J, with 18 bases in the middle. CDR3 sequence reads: CASSSSVGKGETQYF. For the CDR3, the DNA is TGCGCCAGCAGCTCTAGCGTAGGGAAGGGAGAGACCCAGTACTTC.

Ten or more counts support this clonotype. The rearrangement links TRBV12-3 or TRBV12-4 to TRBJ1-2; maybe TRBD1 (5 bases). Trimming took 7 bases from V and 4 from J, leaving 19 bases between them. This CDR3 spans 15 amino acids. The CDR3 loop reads CASTSGAGKAYGYTF. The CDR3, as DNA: TGTGCCAGCACCTCAGGCGCAGGGAAGGCCTATGGCTACACCTTC.

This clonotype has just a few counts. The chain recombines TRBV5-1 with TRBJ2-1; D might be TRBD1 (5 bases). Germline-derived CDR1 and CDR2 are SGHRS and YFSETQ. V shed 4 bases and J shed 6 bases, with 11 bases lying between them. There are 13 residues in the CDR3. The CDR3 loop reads CASSTTALNEQFF. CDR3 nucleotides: TGCGCCAGCAGCACGACAGCGCTCAATGAGCAGTTCTTC.

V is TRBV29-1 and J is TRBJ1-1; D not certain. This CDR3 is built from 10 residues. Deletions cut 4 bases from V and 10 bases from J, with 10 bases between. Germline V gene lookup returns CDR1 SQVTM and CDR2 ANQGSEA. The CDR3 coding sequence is TGCAGCGTTGGACCCACAGTAGCTTTCTTT. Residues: CSVGPTVAFF.